This T cell receptor (beta chain) appears in the sequencing data of a study of CD8 T cells in Susac syndrome. Reverse transcription used about 0.45 to 1 ug RNA and random hexamers. Each CDR3 protein gets one entry after TCRdb re-called the immunoSEQ multiplex PCR reads with MiXCR. The sample lists roughly 160,000 distinct CDR3 sequences, over 85% seen once, with over 0.12% in the top ten. CDR1 and CDR2 (germline): SQVTM, ANQGSEA. V shed 0 bases, J shed 4 bases, and the junction held 1 base outside the gene matches. The CDR3 runs to 14 residues. Only one count was recorded for this clonotype. The chain combines TRBV29-1 with TRBJ2-1; 9 bases are a match to TRBD1. The source is a human donor in good health. The sequenced sample was CD4+ T cells from PBMCs. The CDR3 bases are TGCAGCGTTGAAGAGGGACAGGGTTACAATGAGCAGTTCTTC. Protein sequence: CSVEEGQGYNEQFF.